The T cell receptor beta chain described here comes from a study of OX40 agonist ivuxolimab in advanced cancers. In regard to this clone: Its antigen is not known.

Regarding the study as a whole: Both blood CD4+ and CD8+ T cells showed clonal growth by week 6 at 0.1 to 3.0 mg/kg. Antigens targeted by the expanded peripheral T cells were not determined.

The method was immunoSEQ multiplex PCR; TCRdb's version includes in-frame clones alone and lacks a portion of them. The data contain 65,000 to 90,000 clones, approximately 85% of them singletons. Trimming left V 6 bases short and J 0 bases short, with 12 bases between. CDR1 is MNHNY and CDR2 is SVGAGI in the germline V gene (reference sequence). The CDR3 runs to 15 residues. The sample here was CD4+ or CD8+ T cells sorted from blood, taken in a trial of the OX40 agonist ivuxolimab. The TCR sequence derives from an adult with an advanced solid tumor such as melanoma, head and neck, liver or kidney cancer. The V call is TRBV6-6, the J call TRBJ1-3; perhaps TRBD1 as D (6 bases). The CDR3 DNA is TGTGCCAGCAGCCTCGACAGGAACTCTGGAAACACCATATATTTT. Amino acids: CASSLDRNSGNTIYF.